These T cell receptor beta chains were read from a single sample in a study of shared clonotypes between healthy human individuals. Generated by immunoSEQ multiplex PCR, the TCRdb table keeps only in-frame clones and is missing some. The sample shows 2.5 million or so clones, roughly nine tenths of them seen only once. The source material was naive CD4+ T cells sorted from blood. The receptors derive from a man aged 18 to 30 in good health. Both conserved end residues are part of each CDR3. A D gene is named only where the DNA matches it firmly. Clone size is given for some rows only: seen once, a few or many times, or a class if the clone is expanded.

clone_size	v_call	d_call	cdr3_length	j_call	cdr3_nt	cdr3_aa
.	TRBV2	TRBD1	14	TRBJ2-3	TGTGCCAGCAGGGAAGGACAGGGCGGAGATACGCAGTATTTT	CASREGQGGDTQYF
.	TRBV7-2	.	14	TRBJ1-1	TGTGCCAGCAGCTTACGGTGGGGGGACACTGAAGCTTTCTTT	CASSLRWGDTEAFF
.	TRBV6-5	.	14	TRBJ2-1	TGTGCCAGCAGTTACTCGAATAGGGTTGGGGAGCAGTTCTTC	CASSYSNRVGEQFF
.	TRBV27	.	16	TRBJ2-7	TGTGCCAGCAGTTTATCAGTGGGGGTTACCTCCTACGAGCAGTACTTC	CASSLSVGVTSYEQYF
.	TRBV11-2	.	16	TRBJ2-3	TGTGCCAGCAGCTCGAGTCTGGGGACCTCCACAGATACGCAGTATTTT	CASSSSLGTSTDTQYF
.	TRBV6-1	TRBD1	13	TRBJ2-2	TGTGCCAGCGGGGACAGGGTTGGCGGGGAGCTGTTTTTT	CASGDRVGGELFF
few	TRBV9	.	14	TRBJ1-1	TGTGCCAGCAGCGTAGACCAGGCGCGAACTGAAGCTTTCTTT	CASSVDQARTEAFF
.	TRBV18	.	16	TRBJ1-5	TGTGCCAGCTCACCCGTGGGGCTCGGTCTAAATCAGCCCCAGCATTTT	CASSPVGLGLNQPQHF
.	TRBV9	.	14	TRBJ2-3	TGTGCCAGCAGCGGGACTACCTCCATGAATACGCAGTATTTT	CASSGTTSMNTQYF
.	TRBV2	.	15	TRBJ1-6	TGTGCCAGCAGCGGGATGGCTCGGGATAATTCACCCCTCCACTTT	CASSGMARDNSPLHF
once	TRBV2	.	11	TRBJ2-1	TGTGCCAGTAGATTGGGCAATGAGCAGTTCTTC	CASRLGNEQFF
.	TRBV29-1	TRBD1	14	TRBJ2-2	TGCAGCGTTCGGACAGGGACGAACACCGGGGAGCTGTTTTTT	CSVRTGTNTGELFF
.	TRBV5-1	.	16	TRBJ1-2	TGCGCCAGCAGTTCTAGTCCCCAGGCAGCTAACTATGGCTACACCTTC	CASSSSPQAANYGYTF
.	TRBV11-2	.	15	TRBJ1-2	TGTGCCAGCAGCTGGGGCGGCGCAGGGTGGACTGGCTACACCTTC	CASSWGGAGWTGYTF
.	TRBV29-1	TRBD1	11	TRBJ2-7	TGCAGCGTTGATACAGGGGGCGAGCAGTACTTC	CSVDTGGEQYF
.	TRBV6-6	TRBD1	15	TRBJ1-6	TGTGCCAGCGGATACGGGGGACAGAATAATTCACCCCTCCACTTT	CASGYGGQNNSPLHF
.	TRBV5-1	TRBD1	12	TRBJ1-1	TGCGCCAGCGGCAGGGACAGGTCAGAAGCTTTCTTT	CASGRDRSEAFF
.	TRBV7-2	TRBD2	15	TRBJ2-5	TGTGCCAGCAGCTTAGCGCGCGGGAGGGTAGAGACCCAGTACTTC	CASSLARGRVETQYF
.	TRBV5-6	TRBD1	16	TRBJ2-3	TGTGCCAGCAGCTTTTTGGGGACAGGGGCAACGGATACGCAGTATTTT	CASSFLGTGATDTQYF
.	TRBV7-9	TRBD2	14	TRBJ2-3	TGTGCCAGCAGCTTGGGGACTAGCGGCGATACGCAGTATTTT	CASSLGTSGDTQYF
.	TRBV18	.	19	TRBJ2-6	TGTGCCAGCTCACCACCAACAGGGATGGGAACCTCTGGGGCCAACGTCCTGACTTTC	CASSPPTGMGTSGANVLTF
.	TRBV7-9	.	14	TRBJ2-7	TGTGCCAGCAGCTTAAGTTCAGGTGGCGACGAGCAGTACTTC	CASSLSSGGDEQYF
.	TRBV27	.	15	TRBJ1-6	TGTGCCAGCAGTTTGAACAGCGTCCCTAATTCACCCCTCCACTTT	CASSLNSVPNSPLHF
.	TRBV28	.	15	TRBJ1-2	TGTGCCAGCAGTCCTAACAGTCTCATCGGTTATGGCTACACCTTC	CASSPNSLIGYGYTF
.	TRBV29-1	.	12	TRBJ1-5	TGCAGCGTTGGATTTAGCAATCAGCCCCAGCATTTT	CSVGFSNQPQHF
.	TRBV6-5	TRBD1	14	TRBJ1-3	TGTGCCAGCAGCGGAATGGGACAGGGAGCCACCATATATTTT	CASSGMGQGATIYF
.	TRBV12-5	.	13	TRBJ1-5	TGTGCTAGTGGTTTGGCCCGGGAACAGCCCCAGCATTTT	CASGLAREQPQHF
.	TRBV7-2	.	12	TRBJ2-1	TGTGCCAGCAGCTTCTGGGCGAATGAGCAGTTCTTC	CASSFWANEQFF
.	TRBV4-1	TRBD1	20	TRBJ1-6	TGCGCCAGCAGCCAACTAGTGGGACAGGTCGATAGCTCCTATAATTCACCCCTCCACTTT	CASSQLVGQVDSSYNSPLHF
.	TRBV7-3	TRBD1	17	TRBJ2-7	TGTGCCAGCAGCTTATCCCCCTCGGGACAGGACTCCTACGAGCAGTACTTC	CASSLSPSGQDSYEQYF
.	TRBV11-2	.	17	TRBJ1-1	TGTGCCAGCAGCTTAGATCCTCTAGCCGGCGCGCGCACTGAAGCTTTCTTT	CASSLDPLAGARTEAFF
.	TRBV10-2	TRBD2	17	TRBJ2-1	TGCGCCAGCAGTGAGTTGAGGACTAGCGGGGGGTACAATGAGCAGTTCTTC	CASSELRTSGGYNEQFF
.	TRBV19	TRBD2	16	TRBJ2-7	TGTGCCAGTAGTATAGCGGCTAGCGGGAGCTCCTACGAGCAGTACTTC	CASSIAASGSSYEQYF
.	TRBV11-2	.	18	TRBJ2-2	TGTGCCAGCAGCTCCGGGGGCTCGTGGGAGACTCAAAACGGGGAGCTGTTTTTT	CASSSGGSWETQNGELFF
.	TRBV10-3	.	13	TRBJ1-6	TGTGCCATCAGTGAGTCTGATAATTCACCCCTCCACTTT	CAISESDNSPLHF